This T cell receptor beta chain appears in the sequencing data of a study of blood T cell repertoires in COVID-19. Method: immunoSEQ multiplex PCR; TCRdb's copy keeps in-frame clones and lacks some. The data show approximately 200,000 clones, about 86% seen once. Germline V gene sequence: CDR1 LGHDT, CDR2 YNNKEL (reference sequence). The CDR3 runs to 14 residues. The V gene lost 0 bases and the J gene lost 0 bases, with 3 bases spanning the gap. The receptor was derived from an older woman with acute or convalescent COVID-19. Sequencing was performed on peripheral blood. The rearrangement uses TRBV3-1 (or the pseudogene TRBV3-2) and TRBJ1-5, with D unclear. CDR3 coding DNA: TGTGCCAGCAGCCAAGACAGTAGCAATCAGCCCCAGCATTTT. Translated: CASSQDSSNQPQHF.